This T cell receptor (beta chain) is from a study of T cells in localized non-small cell lung cancer. The protocol was immunoSEQ multiplex PCR, while the TCRdb copy is restricted to in-frame clones and leaves out a portion. The sample consists of about 2,700 clones, roughly 21% of them appearing once. This CDR3 comprises 16 residues. Per the germline V gene, CDR1 is MNHGY and CDR2 is SAAAGT. Trimming stripped 8 bases from V and 1 base from J, with 20 bases between. Study-level findings and limits: An association was observed between higher blood T cell density and longer overall survival. Uninvolved adjacent lung had the highest recorded T cell clonality, with tumor below it.

With regard to this clone: Its antigen is unknown.

Specimen: lung tumor tissue, collected before any cancer treatment. V usage is TRBV6-8 and J usage is TRBJ2-5, with a weak D call TRBD2 (7 bases). This receptor was obtained from a woman between 35 and 70 years old with stage I lung adenocarcinoma. The DNA of the CDR3 is TGTGCCAGCTCCAAATGGAGGGGGGGGGTCCAAGAGACCCAGTACTTC. This codes for CASSKWRGGVQETQYF.